This paragraph covers one T cell receptor beta chain sequence. Its cognate antigen is unknown. The data originate from a study of T cell responses to AZD1222 COVID-19 vaccine. Study findings and constraints: Targeting of unmutated variant regions was reportedly seen in nearly half of spike-specific TCRs. In a largely white British group with more females than males, clonal diversity was possibly underestimated.

V shed 2 bases, J shed 5 bases, and the junction held 7 bases outside the gene matches. Germline V gene lookup returns CDR1 KGHSH and CDR2 LQKENI. This CDR3 region has 15 residues. Recipients boosted at about 4 weeks or about 12 weeks are pooled. TCRdb's copy holds only in-frame clones and misses some; the assay was immunoSEQ multiplex PCR. Of around 160,000 clones listed, under 95% are singletons. The specimen was peripheral blood, collected 28 days after the second AZD1222 dose. The chain combines TRBV18 with TRBJ2-5; 8 nucleotides match TRBD1. The sequence was collected from an adult who received the AZD1222 COVID-19 vaccine. The DNA for the CDR3 is TGTGCCAGCTCACCAGGGCAGGGGGCGAGTGAGACCCAGTACTTC. The encoded protein is CASSPGQGASETQYF. Variable domain in full (rest from reference TRBV18 and TRBJ2-5): NAGVMQNPRHLVRRRGQEARLRCSPMKGHSHVYWYRQLPEEGLKFMVYLQKENIIDESGMPKERFSAEFPKEGPSILRIQQVVRGDSAAYFCASSPGQGASETQYFGPGTRLLVL.